This T cell receptor (beta chain) was sequenced during a study of beta chain features in type 1 diabetes. Study results and limitations: A potential influence of HLA type upon TCRB rearrangement remained unresolved herein. The study notes PCR might favor shorter templates equally in patients and controls. Moderate but significant shortening of TCRB CDR3s was recorded in all four CD4+ subsets from Type 1 diabetes patients.

V was clipped by 4 bases and J by 4 bases; unmatched bases: 6. Germline assignment: CDR1 SGHRS and CDR2 YFSETQ. The CDR3 loop spans 15 amino acids. What was sequenced were expressed TCRB transcripts, since all of the isolated RNA had been reverse transcribed. Sequencing of naive, central memory and regulatory T cell samples gave an average of roughly 3.6 million reads. Assay: immunoSEQ multiplex PCR; the TCRdb copy retains only in-frame clones and omits some. The data show more than 100,000 clones, with 28% seen just once and 0.53% held by the top ten. Sorted cells reached over 95% purity in every population. As concerns this clone: Its target is unknown.

The sequencing sample was made of central memory CD4+ T cells from blood. The sequence derives from a woman aged 18-29 years with type 1 diabetes. This rearrangement joins TRBV5-1 to TRBJ2-2; TRBD1 agrees at 8 bases. CDR3 amino acids: CASSPDRASTGELFF. CDR3 in DNA: TGCGCCAGCAGCCCGGACAGGGCGAGCACCGGGGAGCTGTTTTTT.